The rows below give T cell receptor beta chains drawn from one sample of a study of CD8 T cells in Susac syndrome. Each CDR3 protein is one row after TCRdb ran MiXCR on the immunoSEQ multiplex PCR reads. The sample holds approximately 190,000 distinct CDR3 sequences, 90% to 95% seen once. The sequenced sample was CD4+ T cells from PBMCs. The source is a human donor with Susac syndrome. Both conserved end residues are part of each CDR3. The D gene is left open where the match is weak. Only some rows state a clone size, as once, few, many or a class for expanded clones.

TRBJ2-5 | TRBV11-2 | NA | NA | TGTGCCAGCAGCCTGACTATAGAGGAGACCCAGTACTTC | CASSLTIEETQYF
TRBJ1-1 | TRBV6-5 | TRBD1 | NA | TGTGCCAGCAGTCCCCAGGGGGGACCCAGAGGGGCTTTCTTT | CASSPQGGPRGAFF
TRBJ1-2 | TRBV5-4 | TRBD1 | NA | TGTGCCAGCAGCTTCCGACAGGGAGCTAACTATGGCTACACCTTC | CASSFRQGANYGYTF
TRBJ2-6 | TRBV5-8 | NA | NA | TGTGCCAGCAGCAATCGCCGCTCTGGGGCCAACGTCCTGACTTTC | CASSNRRSGANVLTF
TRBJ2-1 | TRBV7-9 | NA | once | TGTGCCAGCAGCGATTTACGGACTGGCGGTGAATCCTACAATGAGCAGTTCTTC | CASSDLRTGGESYNEQFF
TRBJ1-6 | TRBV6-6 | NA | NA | TGTGCCAGCAAACCAGTGGAGGGAAATTCACCCCTCCACTTT | CASKPVEGNSPLHF
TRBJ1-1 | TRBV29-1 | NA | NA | TGCAGCGTTGTACAGCGTATGAACACTGAAGCTTTCTTT | CSVVQRMNTEAFF
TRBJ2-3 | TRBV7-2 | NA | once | TGTGCCAGCAGCTTATTTCCCGGTGTGGCAGATACGCAGTATTTT | CASSLFPGVADTQYF
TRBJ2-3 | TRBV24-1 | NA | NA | TGTGCCACCAGTTCGAGGGGGAGCACAGATACGCAGTATTTT | CATSSRGSTDTQYF
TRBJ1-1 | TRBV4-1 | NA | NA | TGCGCCAGCAGCCATGGAGACAACAGTGAAGCTTTCTTT | CASSHGDNSEAFF
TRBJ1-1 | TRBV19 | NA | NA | TGTGCCAGTAGTATAATTGAGGGCACTGAAGCCTTCTTT | CASSIIEGTEAFF
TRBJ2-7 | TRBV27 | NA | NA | TGTGCCAGCAGTTTCGAGAACTCCTACGAGCAGTACTTC | CASSFENSYEQYF
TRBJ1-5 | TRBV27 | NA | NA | TGTGCCAGCAGTTTTTCGGCAGTTGGCCATCAGCCCCAGCATTTT | CASSFSAVGHQPQHF
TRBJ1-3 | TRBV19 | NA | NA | TGTGCCAGTACAGCTCCCGACAGAGCTGGAAACACCATATATTTT | CASTAPDRAGNTIYF
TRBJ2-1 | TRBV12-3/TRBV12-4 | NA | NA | TGTGCCAGCGAGGGACGGAACTCCTACAATGAGCAGTTCTTC | CASEGRNSYNEQFF
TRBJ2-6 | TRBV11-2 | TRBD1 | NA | TGTGCCAGCACCTCCTCGGACAGGGGGTTATCTGGGGCCAACGTCCTGACTTTC | CASTSSDRGLSGANVLTF
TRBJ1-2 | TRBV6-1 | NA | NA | TGTGCCAGCAGTGCACTCCGACGCCCCGGTGGCTACACCTTC | CASSALRRPGGYTF
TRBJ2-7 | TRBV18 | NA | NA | TGTGCCAGCTCACCAGTTGATGGCGAGCAGTACTTC | CASSPVDGEQYF
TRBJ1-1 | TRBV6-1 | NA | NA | TGTGCCAGCAGTCCCCGGGGGTCGCGGGGCACTGAAGCTTTCTTT | CASSPRGSRGTEAFF
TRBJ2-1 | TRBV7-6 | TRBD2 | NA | TGTGCCAGCAGCTCTAGCGGGAGATACAATGAGCAGTTCTTC | CASSSSGRYNEQFF
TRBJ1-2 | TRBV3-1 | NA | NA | TGTGCCAGCAGCCAAGAGAGGGGGAGGGTGTATGGCTACACCTTC | CASSQERGRVYGYTF
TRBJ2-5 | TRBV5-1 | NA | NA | TGCGCCAGCAGCTTGGCTACTAGGGCTACCCAAGAGACCCAGTACTTC | CASSLATRATQETQYF
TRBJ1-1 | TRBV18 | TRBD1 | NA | TGTGCCAGCTCAAAGGGCCCCCCGGGACAGGGCGCTGAAGCTTTCTTT | CASSKGPPGQGAEAFF
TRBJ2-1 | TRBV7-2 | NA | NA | TGTGCCAGCAGCTTAGAGATTAGCTCCTACAATGAGCAGTTCTTC | CASSLEISSYNEQFF
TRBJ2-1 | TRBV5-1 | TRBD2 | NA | TGCGCCAGCAGCACAACGAGCGGGGGGGGAGTGGGGCAGTTCTTC | CASSTTSGGGVGQFF
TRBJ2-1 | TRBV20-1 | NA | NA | TGCAGTGCTAGACTGGGACTGTTGGAGTTCTTC | CSARLGLLEFF
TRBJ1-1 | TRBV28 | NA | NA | TGTGCCAGCAGTCAACAGGCCCAAATGAACACTGAAGCTTTCTTT | CASSQQAQMNTEAFF
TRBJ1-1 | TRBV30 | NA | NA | TGTGCCTGGAGTGTATCCCACACCTCAGAAGCTTTCTTT | CAWSVSHTSEAFF